Sequencing of this T cell receptor beta chain was carried out in a study of OX40 agonist ivuxolimab in advanced cancers. This CDR3 spans 15 amino acids. Germline V CDR1 and CDR2: LGHNA, YSLEER. V gave up 4 bases and J gave up 2 bases; unmatched junction bases: 2. Produced via immunoSEQ multiplex PCR; TCRdb's table is partial and in-frame only. Here the sample spans about 50,000 clones, over 75% being singletons. Sample: CD4+ or CD8+ T cells sorted from blood, taken in a trial of the OX40 agonist ivuxolimab. The receptor comes from an adult with an advanced solid tumor such as melanoma, head and neck, liver or kidney cancer. The V gene is TRBV4-3, the J gene TRBJ2-1; 10 bases are shared with TRBD2. CDR3 coding DNA: TGCGCCAGCAGCCGCAGCGGGGGGGCCTACAATGAGCAGTTCTTC. Amino acid sequence: CASSRSGGAYNEQFF.